This T cell receptor (beta chain) was profiled in a study of T-cell memory formation after mild COVID-19. Looking at the study overall: Clusters of TCRs were largely donor specific. Study-wide results and limits: Memory cells collected pre-infection included some clones that later responded, suggesting cross-reactive memory joined. CD4+ contracting clones lay mainly in CM and EM, CD8+ ones in EMRA.

In germline, CDR1 is SGHTS, CDR2 YDEGEE. The CDR3 has 14 amino acids. The junction had 7 bases not matched to a gene; V was cut back by 4 bases and J by 4 bases. About this clonotype itself: The antigen remains unidentified.

From the 5' RACE reads, TCRdb called clonotypes with MiXCR, one entry per CDR3 protein. The sample shows 65,000 to 90,000 distinct CDR3 sequences, around 13% of them seen only once. The rearrangement uses TRBV5-8 and TRBJ2-7, with 8 positions matching TRBD1. The sequencing sample was made of PBMCs or a T cell subset sorted from them (not recorded which). The receptor comes from a man between 18 and 35 years old who had mild COVID-19 (a few samples of this study predate the infection). Cell type and time point are not known. This chain's CDR3 is CASSPGTGWYEQYF. For the CDR3, the DNA is TGTGCCAGCAGCCCCGGGACAGGTTGGTACGAGCAGTACTTC.